This entry concerns a single T cell receptor (beta chain). The antigen is not known. Germline assignment: CDR1 MDHEN and CDR2 SYDVKM. V was pared by 3 bases and J by 4 bases, with 15 bases between. The CDR3 loop spans 15 amino acids. This record comes from a study of cytotoxic CD8 clonotypes in ibrutinib-treated CLL. Broader study findings: In sustained-remission versus progressing patients, sampling times differed. Against age-matched healthy donors, baseline clonality ran higher and tracked circulating CD8+ T-cell counts.

Clones were sequenced by immunoSEQ multiplex PCR, and TCRdb holds only the in-frame ones, with some missing. The sample includes about 160,000 clones, 84% of them seen just once. Sequenced here: PBMCs, sampled after 24 months of ibrutinib treatment. The chain recombines TRBV28 with TRBJ2-5, with D perhaps given as TRBD1 or TRBD2 (5 bases each). The receptor's source is a human donor with chronic lymphocytic leukemia. The CDR3 protein is CASSLPGARTETQYF. The DNA for the CDR3 is TGTGCCAGCAGTTTGCCCGGGGCGAGGACAGAGACCCAGTACTTC.